This TCR beta chain was obtained from a study of cytomegalovirus exposure and HLA in healthy donors. Study-wide results and limits: In a later analysis, HLA-associated beta chains showed higher expansion and lower generation probabilities than comparable chains.

This CDR3 contains 17 residues. Trimming removed 0 bases at V and 3 bases at J, with 15 bases between. CDR1 and CDR2 from the germline V gene are LNHNV and YYDKDF (reference sequence). PCR involved 60 Vbeta and 13 Jbeta primers. The protocol was immunoSEQ multiplex PCR, while the TCRdb copy is restricted to in-frame clones and leaves out a portion. The profile shows about 170,000 clones, 79% of them singletons. On this clone: Its antigen is unknown.

This TCR came from a woman between 50 and 59 years old in good health and CMV-seronegative. Material: PBMCs. The chain joins TRBV15 to TRBJ1-5; no definite D call. The DNA for the CDR3 is TGTGCCACCAGCAGAGATTCTGTCAGCGCTCTCAATCAGCCCCAGCATTTT. Protein: CATSRDSVSALNQPQHF.